These 27 T cell receptor beta chains were sequenced from one sample in a study of blood T cell repertoires in COVID-19. Method: immunoSEQ multiplex PCR; TCRdb's copy keeps in-frame clones and lacks some. In the table there are about 14,000 clones, nearly 90% of which are singletons. Sequenced material: peripheral blood. The source is a human donor in a cohort sampled during active COVID-19.

The chain carries TRBV29-1 and TRBJ2-7; TRBD1 matches at 8 bases. The CDR3 runs 14 residues. Germline V gene lookup returns CDR1 SQVTM and CDR2 ANQGSEA. V trimming: 5 bases; J trimming: 3 bases; junction bases outside the gene matches: 9. Here the CDR3 DNA reads TGCAGCGTTCGTGGCCGACAGGGGCTCTACGAGCAGTACTTC. Amino acids: CSVRGRQGLYEQYF.

The rearrangement joins TRBV7-8 to TRBJ1-5; 7 bases agree with TRBD1. This CDR3 is 14 amino acids long. In germline, CDR1 is SGHVS, CDR2 FQNEAQ. The V and J ends lost 3 bases and 6 bases, in that order; junction bases with no gene match: 5. In DNA form, the CDR3 reads TGTGCCAGCAGCTTGGGGACAGCCGGTCAGCCCCAGCATTTT. This encodes CASSLGTAGQPQHF.

This chain connects TRBV12-5 to TRBJ2-1; maybe TRBD1 (6 bases). Trimming removed 5 bases at V and 9 bases at J, with 23 bases between. The germline gives CDR1 LGHNT, CDR2 FRNRAP. The CDR3 loop spans 16 amino acids. CDR3: CASGTTPQGRLPEQFF. In DNA, the CDR3 is TGTGCTAGTGGTACCACCCCACAGGGAAGGTTGCCTGAGCAGTTCTTC. The full variable domain, completed using reference TRBV12-5 and TRBJ2-1, is DARVTQTPRHKVTEMGQEVTMRCQPILGHNTVFWYRQTMMQGLELLAYFRNRAPLDDSGMPKDRFSAEMPDATLATLKIQPSEPRDSAVYFCASGTTPQGRLPEQFFGPGTRLTVL.

This clone has only a few counts. CDR3 residues: CASSLQDMTSGRDYEQYF. In DNA form, the CDR3 reads TGTGCCAGCAGCTTACAGGATATGACTAGCGGGCGGGACTACGAGCAGTACTTC. The V and J genes are TRBV7-6 and TRBJ2-7, with 10 bases that match TRBD2. With 2 bases clipped from V and 3 bases from J, the junction kept 13 bases outside the gene matches. From germline, CDR1 is SGHVS and CDR2 FNYEAQ. The CDR3 has 18 residues. The full variable domain, rest sourced from reference TRBV7-6 and TRBJ2-7, is GAGVSQSPRYKVTKRGQDVALRCDPISGHVSLYWYRQALGQGPEFLTYFNYEAQQDKSGLPNDRFSAERPEGSISTLTIQRTEQRDSAMYRCASSLQDMTSGRDYEQYFGPGTRLTVT.

This chain links TRBV14 with TRBJ2-1; D possibly corresponds to TRBD1 (5 bases). Trimming shortened V by 0 bases and J by 6 bases, and 9 bases separated the two germline ends. CDR3 length: 14 residues. Germline CDR1 is SGHDN and CDR2 is FVKESK. The CDR3 DNA is TGTGCCAGCAGCCAAGATCTAGGGGCCAATGAGCAGTTCTTC. This encodes CASSQDLGANEQFF.

This clone has a single count. The genes are TRBV3-1 (or the pseudogene TRBV3-2) and TRBJ2-2; 11 bases line up with TRBD2. V lost 4 bases to trimming and J lost 0 bases; unmatched junction nucleotides: 4. Germline V gene sequence: CDR1 LGHDT, CDR2 YNNKEL (reference sequence). This CDR3 is built from 17 residues. CDR3 protein: CASSRGLAGTNTGELFF. The DNA of the CDR3 is TGTGCCAGCAGCCGCGGACTAGCGGGTACGAACACCGGGGAGCTGTTTTTT.

DNA of the CDR3: TGCGCCAGCAGCCAAGAAGGGCAGGGGCACGATGAGCAGTTCTTC. Its translation is CASSQEGQGHDEQFF. The rearrangement joins TRBV4-3 to TRBJ2-1; D perhaps matches TRBD1 (6 bases). Germline V lookup: CDR1 LGHNA, CDR2 YSLEER. Trimming took 0 bases from V and 8 from J, leaving 14 bases between them. The CDR3 spans 15 residues.

The chain carries TRBV30 and TRBJ2-3, with 9 bases matching TRBD1. The CDR3 has 23 residues. Germline V gene sequence: CDR1 GTSNPN, CDR2 SVGIG (reference sequence). With V trimmed by 3 bases and J by 1 base, 29 bases remained unmatched. In DNA form, the CDR3 reads TGTGCCTGGAGGAGGAGTGGAACCCGGGACAGGGATTTAGTGTGCCTTCGCACAGATACGCAGTATTTT. This codes for CAWRRSGTRDRDLVCLRTDTQYF. The full variable domain, completed using reference TRBV30 and TRBJ2-3, is SQTIHQWPATLVQPVGSPLSLECTVEGTSNPNLYWYRQAAGRGLQLLFYSVGIGQISSEVPQNLSASRPQDRQFILSSKKLLLSDSGFYLCAWRRSGTRDRDLVCLRTDTQYFGPGTRLTVL.

This chain uses TRBV5-1 with TRBJ1-4, with TRBD1 matching 8 bases. V gave up 0 bases and J gave up 3 bases; unmatched junction bases: 7. CDR3 length: 17 residues. CDR1 and CDR2 (germline): SGHRS, YFSETQ. For the CDR3, the DNA is TGCGCCAGCAGCTTGGGAGGGACAGGAGGGTCTAATGAAAAACTGTTTTTT. Its translation is CASSLGGTGGSNEKLFF.

The rearrangement uses TRBV27 and TRBJ1-2; 8 nucleotides match TRBD1. The CDR3 totals 14 residues. Germline assignment: CDR1 MNHEY and CDR2 SMNVEV (reference sequence). V lost 5 bases and J lost 4; bases outside the gene matches: 6. The CDR3 region is CASSPGQGIYGYTF. CDR3 coding DNA: TGTGCCAGCAGTCCTGGACAGGGAATCTATGGCTACACCTTC.

The chain has TRBV4-3 and TRBJ2-1; 7 bases are shared with TRBD2. The CDR3 spans 17 residues. V shed 1 base, J shed 9 bases, and the junction held 15 bases outside the gene matches. The germline V gene encodes CDR1 LGHNA and CDR2 YSLEER. This CDR3 reads CASSQGAATSPTGEQFF. DNA for the CDR3: TGCGCCAGCAGCCAAGGAGCAGCGACTAGCCCAACTGGTGAGCAGTTCTTC.

The genes are TRBV30 and TRBJ2-3; D not certain. Germline V lookup: CDR1 GTSNPN, CDR2 SVGIG (reference sequence). The CDR3 is made up of 14 amino acids. Trimming shortened V by 7 bases and J by 1 base, and 15 bases separated the two germline ends. CDR3 amino acids: CAYLLRRGTDTQYF. CDR3 DNA: TGTGCCTACTTACTACGACGGGGCACAGATACGCAGTATTTT.

V is TRBV12-5 and J is TRBJ2-5; a weak D match, TRBD2 (7 bases). There are 16 residues in the CDR3. Germline CDR1 reads LGHNT; CDR2 reads FRNRAP. V lost 3 bases, J lost 2 bases, and 16 bases lay in between. The CDR3 DNA follows: TGTGCTAGTGGTTTCTCCTTGAAGGGGGGGCAAGAGACCCAGTACTTC. Amino acid sequence: CASGFSLKGGQETQYF.

The V and J genes are TRBV3-1 (or the pseudogene TRBV3-2) and TRBJ2-2, with D maybe TRBD2 (5 bases). CDR1 is LGHDT, CDR2 YNNKEL, per germline (reference sequence). V was shortened by 4 bases and J by 6 bases, with 15 bases between the two germline ends. The CDR3 sequence is 15 residues long. CDR3 protein: CASSPRKDGAGELFF. CDR3 coding DNA: TGTGCCAGCAGCCCACGTAAGGACGGGGCCGGGGAGCTGTTTTTT.

This rearrangement joins TRBV15 to TRBJ1-3; TRBD1 might be the D (6 bases). V lost 4 bases and J 7 bases, leaving 20 bases between the germline ends. The length of the CDR3 is 16 residues. Germline CDR1 is LNHNV and CDR2 is YYDKDF (reference sequence). CDR3 bases: TGTGCCACCAGCATGGGGTGGGGGCGGATGGGGAACACCATATATTTT. Translated: CATSMGWGRMGNTIYF.

This chain joins TRBV9 and TRBJ2-6; 12 bases are shared with TRBD1. The germline gives CDR1 SGDLS, CDR2 YYNGEE. CDR3 size: 19 residues. The V and J ends lost 4 bases and 6 bases, in that order; junction bases with no gene match: 14. The CDR3 loop reads CASSTPGQGAVVLANVLTF. The CDR3 nucleotides are TGTGCCAGCAGCACCCCGGGACAGGGGGCGGTGGTACTGGCCAACGTCCTGACTTTC.

This clone was detected once. The chain's CDR3 is CASTSSGNTIYF. The CDR3 bases are TGTGCCAGCACGAGCTCTGGAAACACCATATATTTT. The V and J genes are TRBV6-5 and TRBJ1-3; D is unclear. Germline CDR1 reads MNHEY; CDR2 reads SVGAGI. Between the trimmed V and J ends, which lost 7 bases and 0 bases, there was a span of 4 bases. The CDR3 loop spans 12 amino acids.

For this clone: Within the sample, other DNA sequences also encode this same CDR3. J is TRBJ1-2 and V is TRBV30; D may be TRBD1 (6 bases). V was cut by 2 bases and J by 7 bases, with 8 bases left in between. The germline V gene encodes CDR1 GTSNPN and CDR2 SVGIG (reference sequence). CDR3 length: 11 residues. The CDR3 reads CAWSRGGGYTF. For the CDR3, the DNA is TGTGCCTGGAGTAGGGGGGGTGGCTACACCTTC.

This chain joins TRBV7-6 and TRBJ2-2, with 10 bases matching TRBD2. This CDR3 comprises 17 residues. V was pared by 5 bases and J by 5 bases, with 11 bases of the junction left unmatched. From germline, CDR1 is SGHVS and CDR2 FNYEAQ. The CDR3 protein is CASSPRTSGISTGELFF. The DNA of the CDR3 is TGTGCCAGCAGCCCCCGGACTAGCGGAATTTCAACCGGGGAGCTGTTTTTT.

The CDR3 reads CASSAQGLEAFF. CDR3 coding DNA: TGTGCCAGCAGCGCGCAGGGATTGGAGGCTTTCTTT. This sequence joins TRBV7-3 and TRBJ1-1, with D perhaps TRBD1 (5 bases). V was clipped by 5 bases and J by 11 bases, with 15 bases between them. Germline values: CDR1 SGHTA, CDR2 FQGTGA. The CDR3 spans 12 residues. Looking up the rest from reference TRBV7-3 and TRBJ1-1 gives the full variable domain: GAGVSQTPSNKVTEKGKYVELRCDPISGHTALYWYRQSLGQGPEFLIYFQGTGAADDSGLPNDRFFAVRPEGSVSTLKIQRTERGDSAVYLCASSAQGLEAFFGQGTRLTVV.

V gene TRBV4-3 combines with J gene TRBJ2-4; the D is unclear. The CDR3 sequence is 17 residues long. V lost 0 bases to trimming and J lost 0 bases, with 12 bases between them. Germline V gene data show CDR1 as LGHNA and CDR2 as YSLEER. The CDR3 loop is CASSQDLGSLAKNIQYF. The CDR3 coding sequence is TGCGCCAGCAGCCAAGATCTAGGCAGCCTAGCCAAAAACATTCAGTACTTC.

The rearrangement joins TRBV2 to TRBJ2-7; 7 bases match TRBD2. This CDR3 spans 13 amino acids. Trimming took 0 bases from V and 7 from J; bases not matched to a gene: 3. Germline loops: CDR1 SNHLY, CDR2 FYNNEI. The CDR3, as DNA: TGTGCCAGCAGTGAAGCTCGAGCGGGGGAGCAGTACTTC. Protein sequence: CASSEARAGEQYF.

This clone was seen a few times. V usage is TRBV30 and J usage is TRBJ2-7; 10 nucleotides match TRBD1. The CDR3 has 12 amino acids. CDR1 is GTSNPN and CDR2 is SVGIG in the germline V gene (reference sequence). Here the CDR3 DNA reads TGTGGGGGACAGGGGCCCTCCTACGAGCAGTACTTC. It encodes CGGQGPSYEQYF.

Details on this clone: Other DNA sequences in the same sample also yield this CDR3. The chain couples TRBV11-3 to TRBJ1-2; no clear D gene. Trimming pared 1 base from V and 8 bases from J, leaving 8 bases between. CDR1 SGHNT and CDR2 YENEEA come from the germline V gene. This CDR3 contains 12 residues. In DNA form, the CDR3 reads TGTGCCAGCAGCTTAGGACCGGGGGGCTACACCTTC. Protein product: CASSLGPGGYTF.

The chain has TRBV2 and TRBJ1-4; 8 bases are a match to TRBD1. J gave up 6 bases and V 7 bases, and 1 base lay outside the gene matches. Germline loops: CDR1 SNHLY, CDR2 FYNNEI. The CDR3 is made up of 12 amino acids. The CDR3 reads CASNRGYEKLFF. CDR3 DNA: TGTGCCAGCAACAGGGGGTATGAAAAACTGTTTTTT.

The V gene is TRBV10-3, the J gene TRBJ1-3; TRBD1 agrees at 8 bases. The CDR3 totals 15 residues. V lost 8 bases, J lost 2 bases, and 8 bases stayed unmatched. Germline loops: CDR1 ENHRY, CDR2 SYGVKD. The CDR3 loop is CAIGPQGATGNTIYF. CDR3 in DNA: TGTGCCATCGGACCCCAGGGGGCAACTGGAAACACCATATATTTT.

The CDR3, as DNA: TGCGCCAGCAGCTTCGGGACAGGGGGCTACGAGCAGTACTTC. Amino acid sequence: CASSFGTGGYEQYF. This chain links TRBV5-1 with TRBJ2-7; 11 bases are a match to TRBD1. CDR1 is SGHRS and CDR2 is YFSETQ in the germline V gene. After removal of 2 bases from V and 3 bases from J, the junction contained 1 base not matched to a gene. This CDR3 is 14 amino acids long.